Presented here are 4 T cell receptor beta chains from one specimen sequenced in a study of T cell repertoires in cytomegalovirus infection. A single record per CDR3 protein comes from TCRdb applying MiXCR to the reads. The table shows under 350,000 distinct CDR3 sequences, with around 10% occurring only once. Sequencing was performed on PBMCs. These receptors were obtained from a human donor in good health (CMV status not recorded). Some clones in this sample may be carry-over from other donors' samples.

This clonotype was seen ten or more times. The rearrangement uses TRBV20-1 and TRBJ2-1, with 10 bases fitting TRBD2. This CDR3 region has 14 residues. CDR1 DFQATT and CDR2 SNEGSKA come from the germline V gene (reference sequence). V was pared by 4 bases and J by 9 bases, with 9 bases of the junction left unmatched. The CDR3 DNA reads TGCAGTGCTACCCTGAGCGGGGGGGCCGGTGAGCAGTTCTTC. Translated, it gives CSATLSGGAGEQFF.

This clonotype was counted many times. CDR3 DNA: TGTGCCAGCAGCAGGGACAATGAGCAGTTCTTC. It translates to CASSRDNEQFF. The chain joins TRBV28 to TRBJ2-1; D perhaps matches TRBD1 (5 bases). The CDR3 is 11 amino acids. Germline V lookup: CDR1 MDHEN, CDR2 SYDVKM. The ends were cut back, 6 bases at V and 5 bases at J, with 5 bases in the middle.

As to this clonotype: The junction shows a germline mismatch at one end, possibly a read error. This sequence joins TRBV9 and TRBJ2-1, with TRBD1 identical over 7 bases. The CDR3 is made up of 15 amino acids. From germline, CDR1 is SGDLS and CDR2 YYNGEE. CDR3 loop: CASSDRQGLYNGQFF. For the CDR3, the DNA is TGTGCCAGCAGCGATCGACAGGGCCTCTACAATGGGCAGTTCTTC.

This clonotype appeared many times. The V gene is TRBV7-9, the J gene TRBJ2-5; D is unclear. Germline CDR1 is SEHNR and CDR2 is FQNEAQ (reference sequence). This CDR3 is 14 amino acids long. The V gene lost 4 bases and the J gene lost 1 base, with 10 bases spanning the gap. The CDR3 DNA is TGTGCCAGCAGCTCTTACGGAGTCCAAGAGACCCAGTACTTC. This encodes CASSSYGVQETQYF.